The TCR beta chain under discussion was sequenced for a study of shared clonotypes between healthy human individuals. The germline gives CDR1 SGDLS, CDR2 YYNGEE. The V and J ends lost 0 bases and 6 bases respectively, with 12 bases between them. CDR3 size: 14 residues. An even split of each subset's genomic DNA across several immunoSEQ plates was performed. Libraries were prepared by immunoSEQ multiplex PCR; TCRdb keeps only in-frame clonotypes and omits some of them. The table records roughly 400,000 clones, 96% of them present only once. The J gene is TRBJ1-1, the V gene TRBV9; D unresolved. The clonotype comes from a man aged 25 to 45 in good health. Sequences were obtained from memory CD8+ T cells sorted from blood. The subset is: CD45RO+ cells pooled with CCR7-negative TemRA cells. The CDR3 reads CASSVEGRAAEAFF. The CDR3 DNA reads TGTGCCAGCAGCGTAGAAGGGAGGGCGGCTGAAGCTTTCTTT.